This entry lists 27 T cell receptor beta chains sequenced from one sample in a study of blood T cells in healthy people across ages. A second roughly 6 to 11 cycle PCR used barcoded and J-beta primers. One entry per CDR3 protein, called by TCRdb with MiXCR from the 5' RACE reads. The table shows 630,000 or so distinct CDR3 sequences, with roughly 32% occurring only once. Sequenced sample: blood. These receptors originate from a woman over 75 in good health.

This clonotype was seen ten or more times. This rearrangement joins TRBV12-3 or TRBV12-4 to TRBJ2-7, with a possible D match to TRBD1 (5 bases). The better agreement between TRBJ2-5 and the DNA end casts doubt on the J call. The CDR3 runs 12 residues. The CDR3 loop reads CASSYGQGTQYF. DNA for the CDR3: TGTGCCAGCAGCTATGGGCAGGGGACCCAGTACTTC.

Many counts were recorded for this clonotype. V gene TRBV5-1 combines with J gene TRBJ2-5, with TRBD1 matching 7 bases. This CDR3 is 14 amino acids long. Germline lookup yields CDR1 SGHRS and CDR2 YFSETQ. V lost 3 bases, J lost 3 bases, and 5 bases stayed unmatched. DNA of the CDR3: TGCGCCAGCAGCTCGCTCGGGACAGAAGAGACCCAGTACTTC. This gives the protein CASSSLGTEETQYF.

In regard to this clonotype: This clone may be a read error of a much larger clone one base away. The chain recombines TRBV12-3 or TRBV12-4 with TRBJ2-6; D is perhaps TRBD1 or TRBD2 (5 bases each). The length of the CDR3 is 15 residues. The CDR3 bases are TGTGCCAGCAGTCGGGATGGTTCTGGGGCCAACGTCCGGACTTTC. This gives the protein CASSRDGSGANVRTF.

This clonotype was seen many times. The V call is TRBV24-1, the J call TRBJ2-3; D is possibly TRBD1 (6 bases). The CDR3 totals 15 residues. With 7 bases removed from V and 2 bases from J, the gap between germline ends came to 15 bases. Germline values: CDR1 KGHDR, CDR2 SFDVKD. The CDR3 loop is CATRSGVGVTDTQYF. CDR3 nucleotides: TGTGCCACCAGATCAGGGGTGGGGGTCACAGATACGCAGTATTTT.

This clonotype was counted ten times or more. The V call is TRBV20-1, the J call TRBJ1-1, with D maybe TRBD1 (6 bases). This CDR3 region has 12 residues. Germline V gene sequence: CDR1 DFQATT, CDR2 SNEGSKA (reference sequence). Here the CDR3 DNA reads TGCAGGCTCAGGGGAAGGGGCACTGAAGCTTTCTTT. Translating it yields CRLRGRGTEAFF.

This clonotype was counted at least ten times. The chain carries TRBV20-1 and TRBJ2-5, with D perhaps TRBD2 (6 bases). The length of the CDR3 is 12 residues. Germline loops: CDR1 DFQATT, CDR2 SNEGSKA (reference sequence). V was trimmed by 5 bases and J by 0 bases, leaving 7 bases between them. This chain's CDR3 is CSAGGNQETQYF. CDR3 coding DNA: TGCAGTGCTGGCGGGAACCAAGAGACCCAGTACTTC.

The sample holds many counts of this clonotype. This sequence joins TRBV20-1 and TRBJ2-3; 8 nucleotides line up with TRBD1. CDR3 size: 15 residues. V dropped 5 bases and J dropped 4; count of bases not matched to a gene: 11. CDR1 and CDR2 from the germline V gene are DFQATT and SNEGSKA (reference sequence). The CDR3 loop reads CSALLGQGDPDTQYF. For the CDR3, the DNA is TGCAGTGCTCTTCTCGGACAGGGTGATCCAGATACGCAGTATTTT.

For this clonotype: A read error may be the cause here, since a much bigger clone is one base away. The CDR3, as DNA: TGTGCCAGCAGCGTAGTTGGCCTAGGGACCCAGTACTTC. It specifies CASSVVGLGTQYF. The genes are TRBV9 and TRBJ2-5, with unresolved D. The CDR3 is made up of 13 amino acids. Germline CDR1 reads SGDLS; CDR2 reads YYNGEE. Trimming took off 0 bases at V and 7 bases at J, with 10 bases between the two ends.

This clonotype was detected ten times or more. The CDR3 region is CASSHENRALYNEQFF. The CDR3 DNA is TGCGCCAGCAGCCACGAAAACCGGGCCCTCTACAATGAGCAGTTCTTC. The chain joins TRBV4-1 to TRBJ2-1; no definite D call. Trimming took 3 bases from V and 3 from J, leaving 15 bases between them. Germline V lookup: CDR1 MGHRA, CDR2 YSYEKL. This CDR3 contains 16 residues.

In the case of this clonotype: One end of the junction fails to match germline, which may point to a read error. The chain joins TRBV7-3 to TRBJ2-1; 8 bases line up with TRBD1. The CDR3 has 15 amino acids. From germline, CDR1 is SGHTA and CDR2 FQGTGA. The chain's CDR3 is CTSSSPGTGYNEQCF. The CDR3 DNA follows: TGTACCAGCAGCTCCCCCGGGACAGGTTATAATGAGCAGTGCTTC. Full variable domain (remainder filled in from reference TRBV7-3 and TRBJ2-1): GAGVSQTPSNKVTEKGKYVELRCDPISGHTALYWYRQSLGQGPEFLIYFQGTGAADDSGLPNDRFFAVRPEGSVSTLKIQRTERGDSAVYLCTSSSPGTGYNEQCFGPGTRLTVL.

To note about this clonotype: Being one base from a much bigger clone, this may be a read error. As DNA, the CDR3 is TGCAGCGTTGATCGGGGGGTGCGAGAGACCCAGTACTTC. Translated: CSVDRGVRETQYF. The V call is TRBV29-1, the J call TRBJ2-4, with 7 bases lining up with TRBD2. The DNA end is a closer match to TRBJ2-5, so the J assignment may be wrong. The CDR3 extends over 13 amino acids. CDR1 is SQVTM and CDR2 is ANQGSEA in the germline V gene.

In the case of this clonotype: A read error may account for a junction end that differs from germline. V usage is TRBV7-8 and J usage is TRBJ2-1, with D possibly called TRBD1 or TRBD2 (5 bases each). The DNA matches TRBJ2-7 better at its end, which makes the J call doubtful. Germline-derived CDR1 and CDR2 are SGHVS and FQNEAQ. CDR3 length: 15 amino acids. CDR3 amino acids: CTSTKAGSSYNEQYF. CDR3 nucleotide sequence: TGTACCAGCACCAAAGCAGGGAGCTCCTACAATGAGCAGTACTTC.

This clonotype was observed at least ten times. The rearrangement uses TRBV20-1 and TRBJ2-5; no definite D call. This CDR3 is built from 10 residues. The V end lost 4 bases, the J end lost 5 bases, and 5 bases lay between the germline ends. Germline loops: CDR1 DFQATT, CDR2 SNEGSKA (reference sequence). The CDR3 loop is CSATRETQYF. The CDR3 DNA is TGCAGTGCTACAAGGGAGACCCAGTACTTC.

This clonotype was observed a handful of times. The chain joins TRBV19 to TRBJ1-1; no definite D call. Germline values: CDR1 LNHDA, CDR2 SQIVND (reference sequence). The germline V and J ends were trimmed by 5 bases and 1 base, with 8 bases remaining between them. The length of the CDR3 is 13 residues. The CDR3 sequence is CASSQQTNTEAFF. CDR3 in DNA: TGTGCCAGTAGTCAACAGACGAACACTGAAGCTTTCTTT.

This clonotype was seen many times. The rearrangement joins TRBV6-5 to TRBJ1-2, with D perhaps TRBD1 (5 bases). Germline V gene sequence: CDR1 MNHEY, CDR2 SVGAGI. The CDR3 is made up of 13 amino acids. With 2 bases removed from V and 4 bases from J, the gap between germline ends came to 8 bases. CDR3 region: CASSYGGGYGYTF. The CDR3, as DNA: TGTGCCAGCAGTTACGGGGGGGGCTATGGCTACACCTTC.

The chain is built from TRBV20-1 and TRBJ1-1; unclear D gene. Trimming pared 3 bases from V and 3 bases from J, leaving 8 bases between. Germline V CDR1 and CDR2: DFQATT, SNEGSKA (reference sequence). The CDR3 has 12 residues. The CDR3 region is CSASGSDTEAFF. The DNA of the CDR3 is TGCAGTGCTAGTGGGAGTGACACTGAAGCTTTCTTT.

This clonotype was seen at least ten times. The J gene is TRBJ2-3, the V gene TRBV4-1; 9 bases align to TRBD2. Per the germline V gene, CDR1 is MGHRA and CDR2 is YSYEKL. The CDR3 length is 16 residues. Germline trimming cut 4 bases from V and 5 bases from J; bases unmatched to any gene: 10. The CDR3 region has the DNA TGCGCCAGCAGCCTTAATCCCAGCGGGGGGCGAGATACGCAGTATTTT. Translated: CASSLNPSGGRDTQYF.

There are a few counts of this clonotype. A much larger clone lies one base from this, so it may be a read error. The rearrangement joins TRBV20-1 to TRBJ2-7; D might be TRBD2 (5 bases). This CDR3 contains 14 residues. Germline lookup yields CDR1 DFQATT and CDR2 SNEGSKA (reference sequence). Trimming cost V 3 bases and J 3 bases, with 15 bases left between them. The CDR3 here is CSARVRAGGYEQYF. The CDR3 bases are TGCAGTGCTAGGGTTCGGGCAGGAGGCTACGAGCAGTACTTC.

This clonotype was seen at least ten times. The V and J genes are TRBV27 and TRBJ1-6; D gene ambiguous. The CDR3 is 13 amino acids. The germline CDR1 and CDR2 sequences are MNHEY and SMNVEV (reference sequence). V was shortened by 1 base and J by 7 bases, with 5 bases between the two germline ends. The CDR3 here is CASSLLGNSPLHF. The DNA for the CDR3 is TGTGCCAGCAGTTTATTGGGGAATTCACCCCTCCACTTT.

This clonotype was seen repeatedly, ten times or more. This chain links TRBV20-1 with TRBJ2-1; D remains ambiguous. The CDR3 has 11 amino acids. CDR1 DFQATT and CDR2 SNEGSKA come from the germline V gene (reference sequence). As DNA, the CDR3 is TGCAGGAAAGGGCCGGCTGTTGTGCAGTTCTTC. It yields the protein CRKGPAVVQFF.

The chain carries TRBV5-1 and TRBJ1-1, with 9 bases lining up with TRBD1. The trim removed 4 bases at V and 5 bases at J, leaving 9 bases unmatched. Germline V gene sequence: CDR1 SGHRS, CDR2 YFSETQ. CDR3 size: 15 residues. The CDR3 DNA reads TGCGCCAGCAGCAGAGGACAGGGGAAATATACTGAAGCTTTCTTT. This codes for CASSRGQGKYTEAFF.

This clonotype occurred many times. This rearrangement joins TRBV5-1 to TRBJ2-7, with D perhaps matching TRBD1 (6 bases). Germline V gene data show CDR1 as SGHRS and CDR2 as YFSETQ. The V end lost 4 bases, the J end lost 0 bases, and 11 bases lay between the germline ends. The CDR3 has 14 amino acids. CDR3 in amino acids: CASSPDSGSYEQYF. The CDR3 DNA is TGCGCCAGCAGCCCGGACAGTGGCTCCTACGAGCAGTACTTC.

The J gene is TRBJ2-7, the V gene TRBV29-1; perhaps TRBD1 as D (5 bases). Deletions cut 3 bases from V and 8 bases from J, with 14 bases between. Germline V gene data show CDR1 as SQVTM and CDR2 as ANQGSEA. The CDR3 runs to 12 residues. The CDR3 is CSVERQGDQQYF. In nucleotides, the CDR3 is TGCAGCGTTGAGCGGCAGGGCGATCAGCAGTACTTC.

Comments on this clonotype: This may be a read error: a much more frequent sequence differs by one nucleotide. The rearrangement uses TRBV6-1 and TRBJ2-3; the match to TRBD2 covers 10 bases. In germline, CDR1 is MNHNS, CDR2 SASEGT. The CDR3 loop spans 15 amino acids. Trimming removed 6 bases from V and 1 base from J; junction bases left unmatched: 4. Written as DNA, the CDR3 is TGTGCCAGCAGGGAGAGCGGGGGGGGCACAGATACGCAGTATTTT. Translating gives CASRESGGGTDTQYF.

CDR3 region: CASSPWLSGGINEQFF. For the CDR3, the DNA is TGTGCCAGCAGCCCCTGGCTTAGCGGGGGGATCAATGAGCAGTTCTTC. V is TRBV9 and J is TRBJ2-1, with 10 bases aligning to TRBD2. The CDR3 is made up of 16 amino acids. CDR1 is SGDLS, CDR2 YYNGEE, per germline. The V segment lost 4 bases and the J segment 6 bases; nucleotides outside the gene matches: 10.

Worth noting for this clonotype: One base away lies a much larger clone, so this may be a sequencing read error. The chain employs TRBV15 and TRBJ2-5, with TRBD2 as a possible D gene (5 bases). The CDR3 is made up of 14 amino acids. The germline CDR1 and CDR2 sequences are LNHNV and YYDKDF (reference sequence). As DNA, the CDR3 is TGTGCCACCGGCAGCGGAGGATCCCAAGAGACCCAGTACTTC. The encoded protein is CATGSGGSQETQYF.

This clonotype has a count of ten or more. This chain links TRBV25-1 with TRBJ2-1; the match to TRBD1 covers 7 bases. The CDR3 consists of 16 residues. Germline lookup yields CDR1 MGHDK and CDR2 SYGVNS. V gave up 1 base and J gave up 0 bases; unmatched junction bases: 3. CDR3 coding DNA: TGTGCCAGCAGTGAATTCCGGGACAGCTCCTACAATGAGCAGTTCTTC. Protein: CASSEFRDSSYNEQFF.